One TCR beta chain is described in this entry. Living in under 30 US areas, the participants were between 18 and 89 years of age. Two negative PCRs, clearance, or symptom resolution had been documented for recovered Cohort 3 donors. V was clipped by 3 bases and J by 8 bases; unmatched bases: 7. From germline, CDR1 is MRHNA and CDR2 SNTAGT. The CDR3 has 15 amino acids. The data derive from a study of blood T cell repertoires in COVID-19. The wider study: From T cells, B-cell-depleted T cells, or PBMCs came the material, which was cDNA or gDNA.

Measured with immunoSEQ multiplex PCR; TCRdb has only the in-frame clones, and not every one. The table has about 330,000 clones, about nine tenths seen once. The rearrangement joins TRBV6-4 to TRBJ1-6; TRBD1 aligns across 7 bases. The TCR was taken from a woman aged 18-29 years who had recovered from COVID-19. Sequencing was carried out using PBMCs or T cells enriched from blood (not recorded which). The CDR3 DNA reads TGTGCCAGCAGTGAACAAGGGGGCGCTCATTCACCCCTCCACTTT. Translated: CASSEQGGAHSPLHF.